The clone carrying this TCR beta chain has just a few counts. The antigen is undetermined. TCR beta CDR3 sequences were amplified from RNA transcripts. HTBI primers drove first-round RT-PCR of the TCR CDR3. From the multiplex PCR reads, TCRdb called clonotypes with MiXCR, one entry per CDR3 protein. The sample consists of 640,000 or so distinct CDR3 sequences, roughly 15% of them appearing once. The sample originates from a study of T cells in Graves' hyperthyroidism and ophthalmopathy. Findings and limits, study-wide: Most thyroid clonotypes expanded above 0.001 were also detected in blood.

The germline CDR1 and CDR2 sequences are LNHDA and SQIVND (reference sequence). J gave up 3 bases and V 7 bases, and 7 bases lay outside the gene matches. This CDR3 has 14 amino acids. This sequence joins TRBV19 and TRBJ1-1, with 8 positions matching TRBD1. This TCR derives from a woman aged 40-49 years with Graves' ophthalmopathy. The specimen was blood. CDR3 loop: CASILGQGYTEAFF. In nucleotides, the CDR3 is TGTGCCAGTATTCTCGGACAGGGCTACACTGAAGCTTTCTTT.